The 13 T cell receptor beta chains reported below all come from one sample, sequenced in a study of T cells after somatic rescue of genetic block. This table comes from immunoSEQ multiplex PCR, and its TCRdb copy is limited to in-frame clones, with some not included. The top ten hold over 1.1% of the sample, which has approximately 110,000 clones, under 95% seen once. Sequencing was done on a sample of peripheral blood mononuclear cells (PBMCs). These receptors all come from a woman under 30.

The gene calls are TRBV18 and TRBJ2-7, with D possibly being TRBD2 (6 bases). Germline CDR1 and CDR2: KGHSH and LQKENI. CDR3 length: 13 residues. V was trimmed by 1 base and J by 5 bases, leaving 9 bases between them. The CDR3 region is CASSPQASDEQYF. The CDR3 DNA reads as TGTGCCAGCTCACCACAGGCTAGCGACGAGCAGTACTTC.

The chain couples TRBV7-2 to TRBJ2-6, with unresolved D. The CDR3 extends over 12 amino acids. V was shortened by 4 bases and J by 2 bases, with 0 bases between the two germline ends. The V gene's germline CDR1 is SGHTA and CDR2 FQGNSA. CDR3 sequence: CASSSGANVLTF. DNA for the CDR3: TGTGCCAGCAGCTCTGGGGCCAACGTCCTGACTTTC. Complete variable domain (other parts from reference TRBV7-2 and TRBJ2-6): GAGVSQSPSNKVTEKGKDVELRCDPISGHTALYWYRQSLGQGLEFLIYFQGNSAPDKSGLPSDRFSAERTGGSVSTLTIQRTQQEDSAVYLCASSSGANVLTFGAGSRLTVL.

The V gene is TRBV19, the J gene TRBJ1-2; a possible D gene is TRBD1 (6 bases). CDR3 length: 18 amino acids. The ends were cut back, 1 base at V and 3 bases at J, with 21 bases in the middle. CDR1 and CDR2 (germline): LNHDA, SQIVND (reference sequence). Here the CDR3 reads CASSIVLAYRVGDYGYTF. Written as DNA, the CDR3 is TGTGCCAGTAGTATAGTGTTGGCATACAGGGTAGGGGACTATGGCTACACCTTC.

V is TRBV9 and J is TRBJ2-7; D remains ambiguous. V was shortened by 3 bases and J by 2 bases, with 15 bases between the two germline ends. The CDR3 runs 15 residues. The germline gives CDR1 SGDLS, CDR2 YYNGEE. Here the CDR3 reads CASSANLHAPYEQYF. DNA for the CDR3: TGTGCCAGCAGCGCCAACCTACATGCCCCCTACGAGCAGTACTTC.

The V gene is TRBV7-9, the J gene TRBJ1-4; weak D call: TRBD1 (6 bases). The CDR3 is made up of 14 amino acids. Germline CDR1 is SEHNR and CDR2 is FQNEAQ (reference sequence). V lost 5 bases, J lost 5 bases, and 12 bases lay in between. The CDR3 DNA follows: TGTGCCAGCAGCCTCGGACAGAGCAATGAAAAACTGTTTTTT. It is translated as CASSLGQSNEKLFF.

The chain recombines TRBV11-1 with TRBJ2-1, with D unclear. The CDR3 runs 13 residues. V was pared by 2 bases and J by 8 bases, with 10 bases between. Germline lookup yields CDR1 SGHAT and CDR2 FQDESV (reference sequence). The CDR3, as DNA: TGTGCCAGCAGCTTACTAGGTGGGGATGAGCAGTTCTTC. This gives the protein CASSLLGGDEQFF.

This clone was seen just once. V gene TRBV11-3 combines with J gene TRBJ2-5, with 7 bases aligning to TRBD1. V dropped 7 bases and J dropped 5; count of bases not matched to a gene: 10. Germline V gene data show CDR1 as SGHNT and CDR2 as YENEEA. This CDR3 region has 14 residues. CDR3 nucleotides: TGTGCCAGCACCCCGGGGACAGTGTATGAGACCCAGTACTTC. Its protein is CASTPGTVYETQYF.

The rearrangement links TRBV9 to TRBJ2-6; D ambiguous. The V and J ends lost 2 bases and 4 bases respectively, with 4 bases between them. Germline V CDR1 and CDR2: SGDLS, YYNGEE. This CDR3 has 13 residues. The CDR3 sequence is CASSVSGANVLTF. As DNA, the CDR3 is TGTGCCAGCAGCGTCTCCGGGGCCAACGTCCTGACTTTC.

This clone has a handful of counts. V and J are TRBV9 and TRBJ1-2; D call uncertain. CDR1 and CDR2 from the germline V gene are SGDLS and YYNGEE. V dropped 7 bases and J dropped 3 bases, with 19 bases sitting between them. This CDR3 is built from 15 residues. In DNA form, the CDR3 reads TGTGCCAGCCGGCCGCGGCTATTTGGGGACTATGGCTACACCTTC. Protein product: CASRPRLFGDYGYTF.

This sequence joins TRBV6-6 and TRBJ1-2; D perhaps matches TRBD1 (6 bases). CDR1 and CDR2 from the germline V gene are MNHNY and SVGAGI (reference sequence). The V and J ends lost 6 bases and 8 bases respectively, with 13 bases between them. The CDR3 covers 12 residues. The CDR3 nucleotides read TGTGCCAGCAGGGGGGCTGGAGGAGGCTACACCTTC. It is translated as CASRGAGGGYTF.

This sequence joins TRBV7-8 and TRBJ1-4; TRBD1 agrees at 7 bases. Per the germline V gene, CDR1 is SGHVS and CDR2 is FQNEAQ. The CDR3 sequence is 15 residues long. After removal of 6 bases from V and 7 bases from J, the junction contained 11 bases not matched to a gene. As DNA, the CDR3 is TGTGCCAGCAGATCAGGCAAGGGGGCCGGTGAAAAACTGTTTTTT. As protein: CASRSGKGAGEKLFF.

This chain connects TRBV27 to TRBJ2-7; a possible D gene is TRBD2 (7 bases). V was clipped by 8 bases and J by 4 bases, with 12 bases between them. The CDR3 runs 12 residues. Germline CDR1 MNHEY, CDR2 SMNVEV (reference sequence). The chain's CDR3 is CASGGAVYEQYF. The CDR3 region has the DNA TGTGCCAGCGGGGGGGCCGTATACGAGCAGTACTTC.

The chain carries TRBV7-2 and TRBJ2-5; 13 bases map to TRBD2. V shed 1 base, J shed 1 base, and the junction held 6 bases outside the gene matches. Germline V gives CDR1 SGHTA, CDR2 FQGNSA. The CDR3 runs 18 residues. The CDR3 DNA is TGTGCCAGCAGCTTAGAGGGGGGACTAGCGGGGATCCAAGAGACCCAGTACTTC. Its protein is CASSLEGGLAGIQETQYF.